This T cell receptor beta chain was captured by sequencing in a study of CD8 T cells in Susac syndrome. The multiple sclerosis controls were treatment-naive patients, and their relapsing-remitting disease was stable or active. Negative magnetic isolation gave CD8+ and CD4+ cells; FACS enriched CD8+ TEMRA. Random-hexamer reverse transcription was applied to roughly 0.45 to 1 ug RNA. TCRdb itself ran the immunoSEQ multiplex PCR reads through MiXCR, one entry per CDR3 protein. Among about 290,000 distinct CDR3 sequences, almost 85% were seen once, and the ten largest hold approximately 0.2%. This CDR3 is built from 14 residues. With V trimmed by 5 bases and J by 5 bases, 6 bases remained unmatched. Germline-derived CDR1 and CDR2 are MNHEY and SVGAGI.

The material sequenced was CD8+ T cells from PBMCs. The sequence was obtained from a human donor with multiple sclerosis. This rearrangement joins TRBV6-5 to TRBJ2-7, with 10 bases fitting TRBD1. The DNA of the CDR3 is TGTGCCAGCAGTCCCCGGGACAGGGGCCACGAGCAGTACTTC. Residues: CASSPRDRGHEQYF.